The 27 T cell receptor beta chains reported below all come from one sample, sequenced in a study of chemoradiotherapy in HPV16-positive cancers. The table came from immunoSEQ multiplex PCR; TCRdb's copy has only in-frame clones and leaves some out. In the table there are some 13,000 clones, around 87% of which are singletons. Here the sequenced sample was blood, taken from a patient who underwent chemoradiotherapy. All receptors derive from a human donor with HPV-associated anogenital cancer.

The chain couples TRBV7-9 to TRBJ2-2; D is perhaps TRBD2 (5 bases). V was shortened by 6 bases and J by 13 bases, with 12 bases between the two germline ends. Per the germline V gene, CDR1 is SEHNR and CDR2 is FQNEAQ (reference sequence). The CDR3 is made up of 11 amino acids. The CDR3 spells CASRAEGRLFF. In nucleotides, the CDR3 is TGTGCCAGCAGGGCCGAGGGTCGGCTGTTTTTT.

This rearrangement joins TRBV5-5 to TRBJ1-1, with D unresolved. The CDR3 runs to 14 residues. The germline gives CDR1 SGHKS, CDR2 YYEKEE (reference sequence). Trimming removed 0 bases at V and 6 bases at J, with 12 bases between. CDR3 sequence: CASSLGGGEPEAFF. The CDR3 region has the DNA TGTGCCAGCAGCTTGGGGGGTGGGGAACCTGAAGCTTTCTTT.

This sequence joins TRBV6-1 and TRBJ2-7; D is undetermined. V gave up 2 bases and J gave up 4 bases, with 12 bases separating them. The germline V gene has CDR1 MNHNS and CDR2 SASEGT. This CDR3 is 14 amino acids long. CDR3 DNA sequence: TGTGCCAGCAGTGAATGGGCAGGAAGGTACGAGCAGTACGTC. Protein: CASSEWAGRYEQYV.

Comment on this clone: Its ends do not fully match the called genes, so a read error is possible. CDR3 in DNA: TGTGCCGGTAGAGAACTTCGTCACCTTGATTCACCCCTCCACTTT. Its protein product is CAGRELRHLDSPLHF. J is TRBJ1-6 and V is TRBV19; D gene ambiguous. The CDR3 totals 15 residues. Germline V gives CDR1 LNHDA, CDR2 SQIVND (reference sequence).

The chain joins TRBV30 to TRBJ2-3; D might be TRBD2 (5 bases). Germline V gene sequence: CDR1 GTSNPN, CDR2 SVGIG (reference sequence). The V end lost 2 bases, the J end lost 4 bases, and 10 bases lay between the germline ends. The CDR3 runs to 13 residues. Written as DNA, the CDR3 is TGTGCCTGGAGTCCCACTAGGGCAGATACGCAGTATTTT. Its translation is CAWSPTRADTQYF.

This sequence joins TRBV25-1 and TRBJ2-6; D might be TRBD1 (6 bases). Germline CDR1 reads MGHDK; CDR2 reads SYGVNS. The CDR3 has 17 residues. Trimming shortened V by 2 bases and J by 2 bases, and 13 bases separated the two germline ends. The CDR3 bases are TGTGCCAGCAGTGAAACGGACAGCGATACTGGGGCCAACGTCCTGACTTTC. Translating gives CASSETDSDTGANVLTF.

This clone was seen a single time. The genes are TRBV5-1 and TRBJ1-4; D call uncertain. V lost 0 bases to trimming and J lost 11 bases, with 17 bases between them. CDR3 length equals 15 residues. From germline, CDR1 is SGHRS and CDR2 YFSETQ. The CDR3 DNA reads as TGCGCCAGCAGCTTGGACCTCCCTGGGATGTGGAAACTGTTTTTT. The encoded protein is CASSLDLPGMWKLFF.

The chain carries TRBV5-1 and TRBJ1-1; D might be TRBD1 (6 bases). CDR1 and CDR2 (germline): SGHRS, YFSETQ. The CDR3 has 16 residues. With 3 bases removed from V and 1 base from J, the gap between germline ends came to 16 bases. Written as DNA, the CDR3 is TGCGCCAGCAGCTGGCGGGGGCGACAGGCGAACACTGAAGCTTTCTTT. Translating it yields CASSWRGRQANTEAFF.

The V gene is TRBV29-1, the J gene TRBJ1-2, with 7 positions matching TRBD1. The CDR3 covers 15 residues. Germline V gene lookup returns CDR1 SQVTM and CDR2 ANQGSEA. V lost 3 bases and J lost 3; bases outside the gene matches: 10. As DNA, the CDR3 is TGCAGCGTTGATCTGACAGGGTATAAGGACTATGGCTACACCTTC. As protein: CSVDLTGYKDYGYTF.

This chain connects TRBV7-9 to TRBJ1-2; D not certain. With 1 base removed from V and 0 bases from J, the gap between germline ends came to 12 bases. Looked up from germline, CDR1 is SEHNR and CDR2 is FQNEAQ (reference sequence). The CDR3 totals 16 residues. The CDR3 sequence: CASSLDPNTANYGYTF. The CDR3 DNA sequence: TGTGCCAGCAGCTTAGACCCCAACACGGCTAACTATGGCTACACCTTC.

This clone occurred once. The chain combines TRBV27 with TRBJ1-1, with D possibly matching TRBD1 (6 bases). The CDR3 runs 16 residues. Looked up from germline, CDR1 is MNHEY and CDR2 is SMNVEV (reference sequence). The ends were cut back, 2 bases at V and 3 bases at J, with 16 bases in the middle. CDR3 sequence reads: CASSLKARGWDTEAFF. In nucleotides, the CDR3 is TGTGCCAGCAGTTTAAAAGCCAGGGGTTGGGACACTGAAGCTTTCTTT.

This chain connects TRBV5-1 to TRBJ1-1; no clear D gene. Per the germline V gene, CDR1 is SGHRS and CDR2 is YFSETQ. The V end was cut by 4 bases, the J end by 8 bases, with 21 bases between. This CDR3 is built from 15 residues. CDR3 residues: CASSLTRSGSMEAFF. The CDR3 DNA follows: TGCGCCAGCAGCCTGACGAGGTCCGGTTCGATGGAAGCTTTCTTT.

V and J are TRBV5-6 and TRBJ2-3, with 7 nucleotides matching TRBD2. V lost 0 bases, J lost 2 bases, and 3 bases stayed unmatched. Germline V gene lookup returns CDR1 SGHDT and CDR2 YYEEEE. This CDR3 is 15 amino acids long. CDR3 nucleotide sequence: TGTGCCAGCAGCTTGGCGGGGGGATACACAGATACGCAGTATTTT. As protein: CASSLAGGYTDTQYF.

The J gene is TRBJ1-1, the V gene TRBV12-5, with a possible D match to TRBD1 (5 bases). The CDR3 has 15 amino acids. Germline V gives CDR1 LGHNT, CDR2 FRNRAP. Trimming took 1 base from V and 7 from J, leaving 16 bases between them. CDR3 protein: CASGLGMGLLDEAFF. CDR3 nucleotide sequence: TGTGCTAGTGGTTTGGGGATGGGACTCCTAGATGAAGCTTTCTTT.

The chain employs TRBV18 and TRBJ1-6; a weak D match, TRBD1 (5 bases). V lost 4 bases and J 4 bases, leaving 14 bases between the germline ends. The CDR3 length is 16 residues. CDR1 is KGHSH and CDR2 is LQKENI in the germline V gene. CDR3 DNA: TGTGCCAGCTCACGACCAGAGGGGCAGTATAATTCACCCCTCCACTTT. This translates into CASSRPEGQYNSPLHF.

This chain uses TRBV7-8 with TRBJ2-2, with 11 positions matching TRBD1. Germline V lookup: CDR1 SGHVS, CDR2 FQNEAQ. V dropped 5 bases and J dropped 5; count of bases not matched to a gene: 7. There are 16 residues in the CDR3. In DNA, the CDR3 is TGTGCCAGCAGCATGCGGACAGGGGGCGTAACCGGGGAGCTGTTTTTT. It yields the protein CASSMRTGGVTGELFF.

Here the CDR3 DNA reads TGTGCCAGCAGCTTAACGACAGCCCAAAACACTGAAGCTTTCTTT. It codes for CASSLTTAQNTEAFF. The chain employs TRBV7-3 and TRBJ1-1; possibly TRBD1 for D (5 bases). From germline, CDR1 is SGHTA and CDR2 FQGTGA. The CDR3 runs 15 residues. V was clipped by 0 bases and J by 2 bases, with 10 bases between them.

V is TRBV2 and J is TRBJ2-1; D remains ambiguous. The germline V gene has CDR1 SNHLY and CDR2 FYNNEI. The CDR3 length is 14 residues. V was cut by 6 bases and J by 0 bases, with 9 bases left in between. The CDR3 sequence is CASRFEHSYNEQFF. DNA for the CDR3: TGTGCCAGCAGGTTTGAGCACTCCTACAATGAGCAGTTCTTC.

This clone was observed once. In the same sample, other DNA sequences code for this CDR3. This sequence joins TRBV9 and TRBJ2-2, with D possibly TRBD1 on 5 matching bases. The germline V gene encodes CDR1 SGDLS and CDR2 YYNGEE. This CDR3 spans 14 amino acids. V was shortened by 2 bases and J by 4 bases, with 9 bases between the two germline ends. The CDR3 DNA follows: TGTGCCAGCAGCGTCGGACACATCACCGGGGAGCTGTTTTTT. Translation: CASSVGHITGELFF. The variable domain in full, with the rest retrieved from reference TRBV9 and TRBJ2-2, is DSGVTQTPKHLITATGQRVTLRCSPRSGDLSVYWYQQSLDQGLQFLIQYYNGEERAKGNILERFSAQQFPDLHSELNLSSLELGDSALYFCASSVGHITGELFFGEGSRLTVL.

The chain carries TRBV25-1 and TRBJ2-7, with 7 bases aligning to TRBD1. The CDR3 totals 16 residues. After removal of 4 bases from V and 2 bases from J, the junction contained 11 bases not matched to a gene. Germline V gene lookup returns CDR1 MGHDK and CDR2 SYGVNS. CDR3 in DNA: TGTGCCAGCAGTGCTCTAAGATCCGGGACAGCCTACGAGCAGTACTTC. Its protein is CASSALRSGTAYEQYF.

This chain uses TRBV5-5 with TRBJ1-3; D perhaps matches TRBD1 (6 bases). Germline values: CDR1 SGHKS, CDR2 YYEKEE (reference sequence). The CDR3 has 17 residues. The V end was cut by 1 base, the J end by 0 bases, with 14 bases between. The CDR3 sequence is CASSLTQGISSGNTIYF. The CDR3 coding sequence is TGTGCCAGCAGCTTGACACAGGGAATATCCTCTGGAAACACCATATATTTT.

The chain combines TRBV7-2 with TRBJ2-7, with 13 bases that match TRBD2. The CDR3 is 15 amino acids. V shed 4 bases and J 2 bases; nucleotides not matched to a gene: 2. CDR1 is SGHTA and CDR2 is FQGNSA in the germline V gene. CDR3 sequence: CASSYTSGGAYEQYF. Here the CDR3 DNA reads TGTGCCAGCAGCTATACTAGCGGGGGGGCCTACGAGCAGTACTTC.

CDR3 residues: CASSEDRNEKLFF. In nucleotides, the CDR3 is TGTGCCAGCAGTGAGGACAGAAATGAAAAACTGTTTTTT. V is TRBV6-1 and J is TRBJ1-4; tentatively, D is TRBD1 (6 bases). The V end lost 3 bases, the J end lost 5 bases, and 7 bases lay between the germline ends. In germline, CDR1 is MNHNS, CDR2 SASEGT. This CDR3 has 13 residues.

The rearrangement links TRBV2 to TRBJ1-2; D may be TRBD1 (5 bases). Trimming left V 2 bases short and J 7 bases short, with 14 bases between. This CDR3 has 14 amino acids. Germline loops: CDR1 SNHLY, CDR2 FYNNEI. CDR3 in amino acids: CASSEYPGSSGYTF. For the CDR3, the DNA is TGTGCCAGCAGTGAATACCCAGGGAGTAGTGGCTACACCTTC. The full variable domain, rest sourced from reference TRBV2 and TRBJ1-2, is EPEVTQTPSHQVTQMGQEVILRCVPISNHLYFYWYRQILGQKVEFLVSFYNNEISEKSEIFDDQFSVERPDGSNFTLKIRSTKLEDSAMYFCASSEYPGSSGYTFGSGTRLTVV.

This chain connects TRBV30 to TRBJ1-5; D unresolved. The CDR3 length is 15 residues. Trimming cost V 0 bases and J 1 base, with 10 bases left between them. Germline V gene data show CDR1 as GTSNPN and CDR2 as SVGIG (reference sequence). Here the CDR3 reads CAWSVGGKSNQPQHF. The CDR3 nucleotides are TGTGCCTGGAGTGTAGGTGGGAAGAGCAATCAGCCCCAGCATTTT.

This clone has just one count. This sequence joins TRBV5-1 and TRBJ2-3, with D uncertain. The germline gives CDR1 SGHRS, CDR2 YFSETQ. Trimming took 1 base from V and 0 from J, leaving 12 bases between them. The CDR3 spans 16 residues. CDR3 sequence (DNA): TGCGCCAGCAGCTTGTTATCGGCGGTTAGCACAGATACGCAGTATTTT. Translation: CASSLLSAVSTDTQYF.

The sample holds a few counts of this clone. As DNA, the CDR3 is TGTGCCAGCAGCGATCGGGACAGGGGCGTAAGGAACACTGAAGCTTTCTTT. It yields the protein CASSDRDRGVRNTEAFF. The chain employs TRBV4-2 and TRBJ1-1; 10 positions match TRBD1. The V and J ends lost 5 bases and 1 base, in that order; junction bases with no gene match: 10. Per germline, CDR1 LGHNA and CDR2 YNFKEQ. CDR3 length equals 17 residues.